This T cell receptor beta chain was observed in a study of cytomegalovirus exposure and HLA in healthy donors. General study findings and limits: The listing of 160 or so TCR beta chains classed them as cytomegalovirus-associated.

The length of the CDR3 is 15 residues. The germline CDR1 and CDR2 sequences are SNHLY and FYNNEI. With 6 bases clipped from V and 2 bases from J, the junction kept 7 bases outside the gene matches. This clone was picked up one time. The antigen remains unidentified. TCRdb's table, derived via immunoSEQ multiplex PCR, lists solely in-frame clones and lacks some. The data contain around 400,000 clones, 70% to 90% of them singletons. The receptor was derived from a woman aged 18-29 years in good health and CMV-seronegative. The sequenced material came from PBMCs. The V call is TRBV2, the J call TRBJ2-7, with TRBD2 matching 10 bases. The CDR3 loop is CASRLAGVGAYEQYF. The CDR3 coding sequence is TGTGCCAGCAGGCTAGCGGGAGTAGGTGCCTACGAGCAGTACTTC.